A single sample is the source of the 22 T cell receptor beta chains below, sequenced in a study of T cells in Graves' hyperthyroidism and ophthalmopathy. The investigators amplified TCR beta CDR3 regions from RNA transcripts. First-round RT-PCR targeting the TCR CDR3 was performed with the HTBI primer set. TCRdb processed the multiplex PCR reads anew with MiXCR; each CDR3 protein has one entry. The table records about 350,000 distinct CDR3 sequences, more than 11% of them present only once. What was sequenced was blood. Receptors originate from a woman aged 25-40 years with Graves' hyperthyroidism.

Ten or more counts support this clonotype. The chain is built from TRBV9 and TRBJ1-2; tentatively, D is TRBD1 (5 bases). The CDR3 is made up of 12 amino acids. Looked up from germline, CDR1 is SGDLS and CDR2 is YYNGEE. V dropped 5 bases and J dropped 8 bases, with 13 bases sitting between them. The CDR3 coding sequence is TGTGCCAGCAGTCAGCTCTGGGGGGGCTACACCTTC. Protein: CASSQLWGGYTF.

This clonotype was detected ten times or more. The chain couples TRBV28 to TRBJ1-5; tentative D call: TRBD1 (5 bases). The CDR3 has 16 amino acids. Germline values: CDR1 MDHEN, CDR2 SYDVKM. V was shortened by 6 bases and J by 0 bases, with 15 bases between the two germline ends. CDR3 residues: CASSRRGLNSNQPQHF. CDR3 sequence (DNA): TGTGCCAGCAGCCGCCGGGGACTCAATAGCAATCAGCCCCAGCATTTT.

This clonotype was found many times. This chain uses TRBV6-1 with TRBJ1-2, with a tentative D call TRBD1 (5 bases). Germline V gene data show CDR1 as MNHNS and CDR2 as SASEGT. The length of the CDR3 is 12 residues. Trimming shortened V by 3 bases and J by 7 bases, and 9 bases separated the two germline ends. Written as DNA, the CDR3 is TGTGCCAGCAGTGACTGGGGGGGTGGCTACACCTTC. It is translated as CASSDWGGGYTF.

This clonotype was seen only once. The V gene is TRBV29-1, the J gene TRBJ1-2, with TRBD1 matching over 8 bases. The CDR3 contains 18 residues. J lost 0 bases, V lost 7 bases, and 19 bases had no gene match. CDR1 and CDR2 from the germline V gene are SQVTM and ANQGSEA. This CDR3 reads CSARTGKNKRDSNYGYTF. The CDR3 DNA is TGCAGCGCCCGGACAGGGAAAAACAAAAGGGACTCTAACTATGGCTACACCTTC.

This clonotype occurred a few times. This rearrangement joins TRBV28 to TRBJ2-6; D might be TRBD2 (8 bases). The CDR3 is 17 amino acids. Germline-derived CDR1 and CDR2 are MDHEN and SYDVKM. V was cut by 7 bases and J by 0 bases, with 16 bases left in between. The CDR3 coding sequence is TGTGCCAGCAACCCAGGGGGGACTAGCTCTGGGGCCAACGTCCTGACTTTC. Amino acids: CASNPGGTSSGANVLTF.

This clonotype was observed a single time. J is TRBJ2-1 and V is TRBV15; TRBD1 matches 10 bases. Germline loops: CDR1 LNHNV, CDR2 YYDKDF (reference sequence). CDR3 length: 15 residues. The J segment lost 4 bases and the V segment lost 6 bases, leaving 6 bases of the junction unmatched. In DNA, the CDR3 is TGTGCCACCAGTGGTGACAGGGGGCCTTACAATGAGCAGTTCTTC. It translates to CATSGDRGPYNEQFF.

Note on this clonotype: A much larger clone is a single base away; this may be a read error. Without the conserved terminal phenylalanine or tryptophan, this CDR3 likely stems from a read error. CDR3 sequence (DNA): TGCGCCAGCAGCCAAGCTTGGGACGGCTCCTACGAGCAGTACTTG. It yields the protein CASSQAWDGSYEQYL. The V gene is TRBV4-1, the J gene TRBJ2-7; D tentatively fits TRBD1 or TRBD2 (5 bases each). This CDR3 is built from 15 residues. V was shortened by 1 base and J by 0 bases, with 10 bases between the two germline ends. CDR1 MGHRA and CDR2 YSYEKL come from the germline V gene.

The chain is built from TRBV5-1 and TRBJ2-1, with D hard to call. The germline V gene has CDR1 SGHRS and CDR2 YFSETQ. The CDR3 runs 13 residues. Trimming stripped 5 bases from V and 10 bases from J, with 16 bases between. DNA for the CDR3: TGCGCCAGCAGTACCCCCGGAAGACCGGAGCAGTTCTTC. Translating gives CASSTPGRPEQFF. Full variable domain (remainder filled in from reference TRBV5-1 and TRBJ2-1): KAGVTQTPRYLIKTRGQQVTLSCSPISGHRSVSWYQQTPGQGLQFLFEYFSETQRNKGNFPGRFSGRQFSNSRSEMNVSTLELGDSALYLCASSTPGRPEQFFGPGTRLTVL.

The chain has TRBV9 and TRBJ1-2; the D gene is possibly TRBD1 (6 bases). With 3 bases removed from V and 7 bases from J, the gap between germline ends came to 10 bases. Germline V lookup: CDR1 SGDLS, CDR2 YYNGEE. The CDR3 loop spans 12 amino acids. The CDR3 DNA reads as TGTGCCAGCAGCGCGGAGGGGGTTGGCTACACCTTC. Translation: CASSAEGVGYTF.

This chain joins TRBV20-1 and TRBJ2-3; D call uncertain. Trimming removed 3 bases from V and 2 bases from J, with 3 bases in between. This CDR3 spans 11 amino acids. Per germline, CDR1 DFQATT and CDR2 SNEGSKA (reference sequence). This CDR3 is CSARNTDTQYF. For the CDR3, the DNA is TGCAGTGCTAGGAACACAGATACGCAGTATTTT.

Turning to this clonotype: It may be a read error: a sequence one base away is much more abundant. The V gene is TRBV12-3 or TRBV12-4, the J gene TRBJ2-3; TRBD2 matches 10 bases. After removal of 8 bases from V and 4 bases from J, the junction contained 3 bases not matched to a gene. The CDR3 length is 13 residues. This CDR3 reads CASGLADADTQYF. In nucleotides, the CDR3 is TGTGCCAGCGGACTAGCGGACGCAGATACGCAGTATTTT.

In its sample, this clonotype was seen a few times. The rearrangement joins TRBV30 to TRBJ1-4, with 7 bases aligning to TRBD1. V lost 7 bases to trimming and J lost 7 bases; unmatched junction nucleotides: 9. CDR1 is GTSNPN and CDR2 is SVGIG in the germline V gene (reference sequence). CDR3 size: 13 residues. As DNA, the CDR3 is TGTGCCTCCTCAGGGGGGAGGGGTGAAAAACTGTTTTTT. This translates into CASSGGRGEKLFF.

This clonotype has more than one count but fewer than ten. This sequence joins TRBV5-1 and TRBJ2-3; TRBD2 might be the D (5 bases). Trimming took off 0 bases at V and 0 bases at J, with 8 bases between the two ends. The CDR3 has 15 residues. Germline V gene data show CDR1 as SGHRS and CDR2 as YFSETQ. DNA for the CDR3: TGCGCCAGCAGCTTGGAACGGGGTAGCACAGATACGCAGTATTTT. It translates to CASSLERGSTDTQYF.

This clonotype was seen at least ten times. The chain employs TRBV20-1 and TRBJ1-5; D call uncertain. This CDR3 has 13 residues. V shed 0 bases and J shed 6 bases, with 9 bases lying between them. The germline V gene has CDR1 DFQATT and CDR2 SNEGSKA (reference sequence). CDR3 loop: CSARDMDRQPQHF. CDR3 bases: TGCAGTGCTAGAGATATGGATCGTCAGCCCCAGCATTTT.

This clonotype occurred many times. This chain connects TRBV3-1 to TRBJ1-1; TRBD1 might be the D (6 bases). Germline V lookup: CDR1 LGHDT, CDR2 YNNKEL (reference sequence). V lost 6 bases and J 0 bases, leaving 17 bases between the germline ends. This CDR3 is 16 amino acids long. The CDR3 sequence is CASRAHEQGLNTEAFF. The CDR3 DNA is TGTGCCAGCAGGGCCCACGAACAGGGCCTGAACACTGAAGCTTTCTTT.

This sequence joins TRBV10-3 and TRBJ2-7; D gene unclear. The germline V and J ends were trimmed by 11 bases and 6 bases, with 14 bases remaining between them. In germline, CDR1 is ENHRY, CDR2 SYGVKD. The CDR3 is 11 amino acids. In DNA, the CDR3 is TGTGCCGCCCTGGGGTTATCCGAGCAGTACTTC. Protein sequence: CAALGLSEQYF.

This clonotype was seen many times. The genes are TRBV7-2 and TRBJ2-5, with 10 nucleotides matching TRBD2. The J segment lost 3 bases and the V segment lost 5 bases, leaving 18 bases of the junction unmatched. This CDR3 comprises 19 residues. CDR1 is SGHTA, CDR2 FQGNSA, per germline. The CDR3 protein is CASSLGGATSGKWEETQYF. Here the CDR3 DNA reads TGTGCCAGCAGCCTCGGGGGAGCCACTAGCGGGAAATGGGAAGAGACCCAGTACTTC.

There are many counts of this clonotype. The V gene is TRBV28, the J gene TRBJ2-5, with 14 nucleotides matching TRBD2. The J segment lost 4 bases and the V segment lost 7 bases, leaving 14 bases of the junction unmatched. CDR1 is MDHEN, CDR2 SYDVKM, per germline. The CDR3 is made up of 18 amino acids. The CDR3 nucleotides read TGTGCCAGCACCAAGGGGACTAGCGGGAGATCCGTCGGAGAGACCCAGTACTTC. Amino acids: CASTKGTSGRSVGETQYF.

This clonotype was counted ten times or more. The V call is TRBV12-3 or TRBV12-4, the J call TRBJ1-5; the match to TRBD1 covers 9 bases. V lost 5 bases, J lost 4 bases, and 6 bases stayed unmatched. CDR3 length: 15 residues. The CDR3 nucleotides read TGTGCCAGCAGTCATGGGACAGGGAAAAATCAGCCCCAGCATTTT. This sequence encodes CASSHGTGKNQPQHF.

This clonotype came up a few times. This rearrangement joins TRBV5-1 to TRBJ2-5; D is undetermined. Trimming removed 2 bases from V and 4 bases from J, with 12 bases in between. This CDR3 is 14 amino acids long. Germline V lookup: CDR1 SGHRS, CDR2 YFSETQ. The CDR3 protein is CASSFGRLRETQYF. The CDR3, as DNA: TGCGCCAGCAGCTTTGGACGGTTAAGAGAGACCCAGTACTTC.

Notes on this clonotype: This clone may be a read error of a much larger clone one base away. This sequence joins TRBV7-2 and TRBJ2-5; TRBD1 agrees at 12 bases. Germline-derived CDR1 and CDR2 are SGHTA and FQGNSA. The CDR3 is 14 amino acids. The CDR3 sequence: CSSIRDRGLGAQYF. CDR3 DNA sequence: TGTTCCAGCATAAGGGACAGGGGGCTGGGGGCCCAGTACTTC.

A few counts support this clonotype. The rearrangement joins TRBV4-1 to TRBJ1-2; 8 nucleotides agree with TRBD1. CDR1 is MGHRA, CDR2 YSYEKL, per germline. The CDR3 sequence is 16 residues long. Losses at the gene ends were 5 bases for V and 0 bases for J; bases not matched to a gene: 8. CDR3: CASSDGQGGPNYGYTF. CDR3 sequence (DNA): TGCGCCAGCAGCGACGGACAGGGAGGCCCTAACTATGGCTACACCTTC.